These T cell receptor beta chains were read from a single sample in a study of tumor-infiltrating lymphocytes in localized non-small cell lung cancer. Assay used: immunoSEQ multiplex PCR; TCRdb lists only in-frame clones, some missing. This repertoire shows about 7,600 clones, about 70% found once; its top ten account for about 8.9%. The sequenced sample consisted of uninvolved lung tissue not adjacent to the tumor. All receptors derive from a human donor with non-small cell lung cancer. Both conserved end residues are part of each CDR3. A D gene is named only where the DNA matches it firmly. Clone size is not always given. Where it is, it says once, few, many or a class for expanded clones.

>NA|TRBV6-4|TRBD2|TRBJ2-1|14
CASSPGTRIPEQFF
TGTGCCAGCAGCCCCGGGACTAGAATTCCCGAGCAGTTCTTC
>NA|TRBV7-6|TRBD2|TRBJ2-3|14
CASSPTSGRDTQYF
TGTGCCAGCAGCCCGACTAGCGGGAGGGATACGCAGTATTTT
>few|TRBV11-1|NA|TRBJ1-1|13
CASSLGMNTEAFF
TGTGCCAGCAGCTTGGGAATGAACACTGAAGCTTTCTTT
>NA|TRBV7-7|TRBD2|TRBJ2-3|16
CASSLGLAPGADTQYF
TGTGCTAGCAGCTTAGGACTAGCCCCGGGGGCAGATACGCAGTATTTT
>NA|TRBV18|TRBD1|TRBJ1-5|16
CASSPRDSNSNQPQHF
TGTGCCAGCTCACCTCGGGACAGCAATAGCAATCAGCCCCAGCATTTT
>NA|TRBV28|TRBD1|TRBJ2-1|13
CAGQGPNYNEQFF
TGTGCCGGACAGGGCCCTAACTACAATGAGCAGTTCTTC
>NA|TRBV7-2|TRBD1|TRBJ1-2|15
CASSLVGQGVYGYTF
TGTGCCAGCAGCTTAGTCGGGCAGGGGGTCTATGGCTACACCTTC
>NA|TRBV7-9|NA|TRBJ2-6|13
CASEGSGANVLTF
TGTGCCAGCGAGGGGTCTGGGGCCAACGTCCTGACTTTC
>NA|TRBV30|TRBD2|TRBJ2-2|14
CAYPQTSGAGELFF
TGTGCCTACCCTCAGACTAGCGGTGCCGGGGAGCTGTTTTTT
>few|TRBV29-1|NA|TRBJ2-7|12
CSAQDSAYEQYF
TGCAGCGCCCAGGACAGTGCCTACGAGCAGTACTTC
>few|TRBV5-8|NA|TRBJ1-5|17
CASSLGLGSGGDQPQHF
TGTGCCAGCAGCTTGGGTTTAGGGTCAGGTGGGGATCAGCCCCAGCATTTT
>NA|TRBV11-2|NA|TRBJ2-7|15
CASSLDRHRTGEQYF
TGTGCCAGCAGCTTAGATCGGCATAGGACGGGTGAGCAGTACTTC
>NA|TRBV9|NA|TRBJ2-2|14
CASSKGSYTGELFF
TGTGCCAGCAGCAAGGGCAGTTACACCGGGGAGCTGTTTTTT
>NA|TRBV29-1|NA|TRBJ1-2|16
CSGLPNGARVGDGYTF
TGCAGCGGCCTCCCGAACGGGGCGCGTGTAGGAGATGGCTACACCTTC
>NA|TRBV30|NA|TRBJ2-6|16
CAWSVGVVSGANVLTF
TGTGCCTGGAGTGTAGGGGTTGTCTCTGGGGCCAACGTCCTGACTTTC
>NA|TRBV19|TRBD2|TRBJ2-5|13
CASSGTSQETQYF
TGTGCCAGTAGTGGGACTAGCCAAGAGACCCAGTACTTC
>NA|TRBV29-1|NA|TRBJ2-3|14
CSVEIGQPGDTQYF
TGCAGCGTTGAAATTGGGCAGCCGGGAGATACGCAGTATTTT
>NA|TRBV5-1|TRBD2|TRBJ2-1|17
CASSLGTSGRGDNEQFF
TGCGCCAGCAGCTTGGGGACTAGCGGGAGAGGGGACAATGAGCAGTTCTTC
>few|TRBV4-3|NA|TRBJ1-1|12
CASSQGSTEAFF
TGCGCCAGCAGCCAAGGAAGCACTGAAGCTTTCTTT
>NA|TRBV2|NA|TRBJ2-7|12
CASRGVTYEQYF
TGTGCCAGCAGGGGAGTCACCTACGAGCAGTACTTC
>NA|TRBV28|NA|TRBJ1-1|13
CASLGGLNTEAFF
TGTGCCAGCCTAGGCGGGCTGAACACTGAAGCTTTCTTT
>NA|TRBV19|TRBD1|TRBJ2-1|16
CASSGQAANSYNEQFF
TGTGCCAGTAGCGGACAGGCCGCTAACTCCTACAATGAGCAGTTCTTC
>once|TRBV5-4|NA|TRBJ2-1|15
CASSFDGAGYNEQFF
TGTGCCAGCAGCTTCGACGGGGCTGGGTACAATGAGCAGTTCTTC
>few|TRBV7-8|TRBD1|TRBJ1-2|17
CASSQRGTGGSDYGYTF
TGTGCCAGCAGTCAGAGGGGGACAGGGGGTTCGGACTATGGCTACACCTTC
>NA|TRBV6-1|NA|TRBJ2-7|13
CASGRQEFYEQYF
TGTGCCAGCGGGAGGCAGGAGTTCTACGAGCAGTACTTC
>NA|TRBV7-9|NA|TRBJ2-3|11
CASRVTDTQYF
TGTGCCAGCAGGGTCACAGATACGCAGTATTTT
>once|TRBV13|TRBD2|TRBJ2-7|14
CASSQGLDHYEQYF
TGTGCCAGCAGCCAAGGACTAGACCACTACGAGCAGTACTTC
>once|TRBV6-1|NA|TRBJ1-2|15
CASGQWRQANYGYTF
TGTGCCAGCGGGCAGTGGAGACAGGCCAACTATGGCTACACCTTC
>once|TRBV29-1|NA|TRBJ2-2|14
CSVARGARTGELFF
TGCAGCGTTGCGCGGGGCGCTAGGACCGGGGAGCTGTTTTTT
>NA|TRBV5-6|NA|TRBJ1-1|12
CASSTLGVEAFF
TGTGCCAGCAGTACCTTGGGCGTTGAAGCTTTCTTT
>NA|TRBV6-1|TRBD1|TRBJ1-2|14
CASSAQGANYGYTF
TGTGCCAGCAGTGCACAGGGGGCTAACTATGGCTACACCTTC
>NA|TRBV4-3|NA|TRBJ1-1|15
CASSQLRTGNTEAFF
TGCGCCAGCAGCCAACTGAGAACAGGAAACACTGAAGCTTTCTTT
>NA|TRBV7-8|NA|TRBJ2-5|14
CASSLGGGIETQYF
TGTGCCAGCAGCTTAGGAGGTGGTATTGAGACCCAGTACTTC
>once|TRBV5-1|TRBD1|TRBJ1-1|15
CASSPLGGSNTEAFF
TGCGCCAGCAGCCCCCTAGGGGGCTCGAACACTGAAGCTTTCTTT
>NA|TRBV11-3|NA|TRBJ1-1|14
CASSLVAANTEAFF
TGTGCCAGCAGCTTAGTGGCAGCGAACACTGAAGCTTTCTTT
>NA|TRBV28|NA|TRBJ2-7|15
CASSLPGLHIYEQYF
TGTGCCAGCAGTTTACCGGGACTTCATATCTACGAGCAGTACTTC
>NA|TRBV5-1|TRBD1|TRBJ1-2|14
CASSTGQGNYGYTF
TGCGCCAGCAGCACGGGACAGGGTAACTATGGCTACACCTTC
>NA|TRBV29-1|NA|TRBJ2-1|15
CSVPTRQGDYNEQFF
TGCAGCGTCCCCACCAGGCAGGGAGACTACAATGAGCAGTTCTTC
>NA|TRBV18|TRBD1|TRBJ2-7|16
CASSWIGTGSSYEQYF
TGTGCCAGCTCATGGATAGGGACAGGGAGCTCCTACGAGCAGTACTTC
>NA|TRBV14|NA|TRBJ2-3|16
CASSQVEYSSTDTQYF
TGTGCCAGCAGCCAAGTCGAATACTCTAGCACAGATACGCAGTATTTT
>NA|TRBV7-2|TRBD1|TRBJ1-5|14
CASSGTAGDQPQHF
TGTGCCAGCAGTGGGACAGCTGGGGATCAGCCCCAGCATTTT
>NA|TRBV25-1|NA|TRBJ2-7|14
CASSEAGFVPEQYF
TGTGCCAGCAGTGAAGCGGGATTCGTCCCCGAGCAGTACTTC
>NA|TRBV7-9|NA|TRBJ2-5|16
CASSLGLSGQQETQYF
TGTGCCAGCAGCTTAGGGCTTTCGGGCCAGCAAGAGACCCAGTACTTC
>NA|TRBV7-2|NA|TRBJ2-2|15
CASSAASSNTGELFF
TGTGCCAGCAGCGCGGCTAGCTCGAACACCGGGGAGCTGTTTTTT
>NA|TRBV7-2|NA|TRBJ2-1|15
CASSLMGTSYNEQFF
TGTGCCAGCAGCTTGATGGGGACTTCCTACAATGAGCAGTTCTTC
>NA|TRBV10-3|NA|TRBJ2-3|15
CAISDPVGLTDTQYF
TGTGCCATCAGTGATCCGGTCGGCCTGACAGATACGCAGTATTTT
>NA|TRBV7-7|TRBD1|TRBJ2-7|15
CASSPGTGTYNEQYF
TGTGCTAGCAGCCCCGGGACAGGGACGTACAACGAGCAGTACTTC
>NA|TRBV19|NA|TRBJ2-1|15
CASSPEGDRNNEQFF
TGTGCCAGTAGTCCAGAAGGGGACCGCAACAATGAGCAGTTCTTC